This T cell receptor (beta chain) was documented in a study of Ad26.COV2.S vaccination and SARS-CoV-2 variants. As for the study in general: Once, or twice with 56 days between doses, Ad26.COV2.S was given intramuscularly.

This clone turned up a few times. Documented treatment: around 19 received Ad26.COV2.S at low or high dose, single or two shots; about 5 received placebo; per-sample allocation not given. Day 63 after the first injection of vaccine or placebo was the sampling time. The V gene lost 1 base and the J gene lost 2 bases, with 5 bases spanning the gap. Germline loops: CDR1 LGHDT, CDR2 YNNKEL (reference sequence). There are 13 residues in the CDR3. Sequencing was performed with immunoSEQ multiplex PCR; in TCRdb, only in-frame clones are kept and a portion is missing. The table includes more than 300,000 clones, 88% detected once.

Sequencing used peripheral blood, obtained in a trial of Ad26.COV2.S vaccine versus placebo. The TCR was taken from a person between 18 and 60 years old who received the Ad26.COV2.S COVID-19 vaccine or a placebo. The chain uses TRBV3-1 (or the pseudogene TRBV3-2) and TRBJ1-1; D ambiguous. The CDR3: CASSQADNTEAFF. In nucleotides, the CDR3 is TGTGCCAGCAGCCAAGCCGACAACACTGAAGCTTTCTTT.